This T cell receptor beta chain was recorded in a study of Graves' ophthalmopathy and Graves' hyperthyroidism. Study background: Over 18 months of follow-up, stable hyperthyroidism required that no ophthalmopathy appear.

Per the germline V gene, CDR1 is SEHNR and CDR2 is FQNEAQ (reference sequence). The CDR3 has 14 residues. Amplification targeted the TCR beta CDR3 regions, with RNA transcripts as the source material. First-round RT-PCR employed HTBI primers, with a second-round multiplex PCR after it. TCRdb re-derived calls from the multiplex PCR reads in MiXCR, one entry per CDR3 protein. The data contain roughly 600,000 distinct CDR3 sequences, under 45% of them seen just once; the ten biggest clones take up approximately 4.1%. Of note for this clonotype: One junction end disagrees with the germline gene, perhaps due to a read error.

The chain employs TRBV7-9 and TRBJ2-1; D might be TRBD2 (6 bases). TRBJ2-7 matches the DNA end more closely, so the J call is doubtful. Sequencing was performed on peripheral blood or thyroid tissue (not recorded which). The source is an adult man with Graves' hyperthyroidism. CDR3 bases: TGTGCCCGCAGCTTCATAGCGGTCTACAATGAGCAGTACTTC. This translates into CARSFIAVYNEQYF.